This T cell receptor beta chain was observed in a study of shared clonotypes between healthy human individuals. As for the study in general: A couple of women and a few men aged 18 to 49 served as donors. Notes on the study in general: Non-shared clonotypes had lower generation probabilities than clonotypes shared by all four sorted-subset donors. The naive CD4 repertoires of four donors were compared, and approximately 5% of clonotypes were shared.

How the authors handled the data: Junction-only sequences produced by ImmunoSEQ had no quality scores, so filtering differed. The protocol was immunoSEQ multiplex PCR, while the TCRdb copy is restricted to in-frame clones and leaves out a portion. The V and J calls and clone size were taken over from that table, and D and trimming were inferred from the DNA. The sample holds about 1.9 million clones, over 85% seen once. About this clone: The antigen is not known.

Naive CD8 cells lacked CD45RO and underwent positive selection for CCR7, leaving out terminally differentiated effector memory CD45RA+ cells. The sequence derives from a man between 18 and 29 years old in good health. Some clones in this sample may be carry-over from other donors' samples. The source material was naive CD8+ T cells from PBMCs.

DNA for the CDR3: TGTGCCAGCAGCTTCGGACAGGGGGCGATAGCGAACACCACCGGGGAGCTGTTTTTT. Translation gives CASSFGQGAIANTTGELFF. The chain is built from TRBV7-9 and TRBJ2-2, with 11 bases identical to TRBD1. The trim removed 3 bases at V and 4 bases at J, leaving 13 bases unmatched. Per germline, CDR1 SEHNR and CDR2 FQNEAQ (reference sequence). The CDR3 extends over 19 amino acids.